The rows below give T cell receptor beta chains drawn from one sample of a study of post-analysis software for immune sequencing data. Each CDR3 protein gets one entry after TCRdb re-called the PCR reads with MiXCR. The sample carries hundreds of thousands of distinct CDR3 sequences, 36% recorded once. Input material: blood. These TCRs come from a girl aged 5 to 17 with multiple sclerosis. Each CDR3 is given with its conserved first and last residue. Each record gives: J gene, V gene, clone size, D gene, CDR3 protein, CDR3 DNA. A D gene is named only where the DNA matches it firmly. Rows give clone size only sometimes, using once, few, many, or a class for an expanded clone.

>TRBJ1-1|TRBV12-3/TRBV12-4|many|NA
CASSLEGWNTEAFF
TGTGCCAGCAGTTTAGAGGGCTGGAACACTGAAGCTTTCTTT
>TRBJ2-1|TRBV7-6|many|NA
CASSLGLLDLGEQFF
TGTGCCAGCAGCTTAGGTCTGCTAGATTTGGGTGAGCAGTTCTTC
>TRBJ1-2|TRBV6-1|many|NA
CASSEAFNYGYTF
TGTGCCAGCAGTGAAGCCTTCAACTATGGCTACACCTTC
>TRBJ2-5|TRBV28|once|NA
CASSFRAGGGTQYF
TGTGCCAGCAGTTTTCGGGCAGGGGGGGGGACCCAGTACTTC
>TRBJ1-6|TRBV3-1|NA|NA
CASSSRAQSPLHF
TGTGCCAGCAGCTCCCGAGCCCAATCACCCCTCCACTTT
>TRBJ2-2|TRBV12-3/TRBV12-4|NA|NA
CASRLGAVNTGELFF
TGTGCCAGCAGGCTCGGGGCGGTTAACACCGGGGAGCTGTTTTTT
>TRBJ2-7|TRBV7-2|many|TRBD2
CASSLVLAGALRAYEQYF
TGTGCCAGCAGCTTAGTCCTAGCGGGGGCCCTGAGGGCCTACGAGCAGTACTTC
>TRBJ2-1|TRBV13|NA|NA
CASRTRGGIYNEQFF
TGTGCCAGCCGAACCAGGGGGGGGATATACAATGAGCAGTTCTTC
>TRBJ2-3|TRBV10-3|many|TRBD2
CAISILAGGRDTQYF
TGTGCCATCAGCATCTTAGCGGGGGGGAGAGATACGCAGTATTTT
>TRBJ2-7|TRBV19|once|NA
CASSLSYWGGEQYF
TGTGCCAGTAGTCTCTCTTACTGGGGAGGCGAGCAGTACTTC
>TRBJ2-1|TRBV11-2|many|NA
CASSMGGLSVKQFF
TGTGCCAGCAGCATGGGGGGACTTAGCGTGAAGCAGTTCTTC
>TRBJ2-3|TRBV20-1|NA|TRBD2
CSARWQRSGGYTDTQYF
TGCAGTGCTAGATGGCAGCGTAGCGGGGGTTACACAGATACGCAGTATTTT
>TRBJ1-5|TRBV3-1|many|NA
CASSQAGFNQPQHF
TGTGCCAGCAGCCAAGCAGGGTTTAATCAGCCCCAGCATTTT
>TRBJ2-7|TRBV12-3/TRBV12-4|NA|NA
CASTTGRLKAYEQYF
TGTGCCAGCACCACAGGACGGTTAAAGGCCTACGAGCAGTACTTC
>TRBJ2-1|TRBV11-2|many|NA
CASSNSGNEQFF
TGTGCCAGCAGCAACTCAGGGAATGAGCAGTTCTTC
>TRBJ1-1|TRBV2|once|NA
CASRKDLESEAFF
TGTGCCAGCAGGAAGGACCTGGAATCTGAAGCTTTCTTT
>TRBJ1-5|TRBV12-3/TRBV12-4|NA|NA
CASSQGGSAQHF
TGTGCCAGCAGCCAAGGGGGTTCGGCCCAGCATTTT
>TRBJ2-4|TRBV5-1|few|TRBD1
CASSLVPGQGELRYF
TGCGCCAGCAGCTTGGTACCGGGACAGGGCGAGTTACGGTACTTC
>TRBJ1-4|TRBV11-2|many|NA
CASSLNEQVATNEKLFF
TGTGCCAGCAGCCTTAACGAACAGGTCGCAACTAATGAAAAACTGTTTTTT
>TRBJ1-5|TRBV6-1|few|NA
CANSAREHSNQPQHF
TGTGCCAACAGTGCCCGGGAGCATAGCAATCAGCCCCAGCATTTT
>TRBJ2-1|TRBV6-2/TRBV6-3|many|TRBD2
CASTLRTSGRAYNEQFF
TGTGCCAGCACCTTGAGGACTAGCGGGAGGGCCTACAATGAGCAGTTCTTC
>TRBJ1-3|TRBV3-1|NA|NA
CASSPTVSFLSGNTIYF
TGTGCCAGCAGCCCGACGGTTTCCTTCCTCTCTGGAAACACCATATATTTT
>TRBJ2-7|TRBV15|once|NA
CATSRDQGGALRDEQYF
TGTGCCACCAGCAGAGATCAAGGAGGGGCCCTTCGGGACGAGCAGTACTTC
>TRBJ2-5|TRBV29-1|few|NA
CSTRGLGLASQETQYF
TGCAGCACACGGGGCTTGGGGTTAGCCAGTCAAGAGACCCAGTACTTC
>TRBJ2-3|TRBV6-1|many|NA
CALRSTASTDTQYF
TGTGCCCTCAGGTCGACCGCAAGTACAGATACGCAGTATTTT
>TRBJ2-1|TRBV20-1|many|NA
CSAREQGSYNEQFF
TGCAGTGCTAGAGAGCAGGGTTCCTACAATGAGCAGTTCTTC
>TRBJ2-3|TRBV7-9|many|NA
CASSSRAADTQYF
TGTGCCAGCAGCTCCCGGGCCGCAGATACGCAGTATTTT
>TRBJ2-3|TRBV9|few|NA
CASSPTGYIDTQYF
TGTGCCAGCAGTCCGACAGGTTACATAGATACGCAGTATTTT
>TRBJ1-5|TRBV7-2|NA|NA
CASSDFLNQPQHF
TGTGCCAGCAGCGATTTCTTGAATCAGCCCCAGCATTTT
>TRBJ2-3|TRBV6-5|many|TRBD2
CASSYSPGRGTDTQYF
TGTGCCAGCAGTTACTCGCCGGGGCGGGGGACAGATACGCAGTATTTT
>TRBJ2-1|TRBV6-2/TRBV6-3|many|NA
CATLTRNVGNEQFF
TGTGCCACCCTGACCCGAAATGTGGGAAATGAGCAGTTCTTC
>TRBJ2-7|TRBV4-1|few|TRBD2
CASSQELGGLAVSYEQYF
TGCGCCAGCAGCCAAGAACTGGGAGGACTAGCGGTATCCTACGAGCAGTACTTC